The following is a T cell receptor (beta chain) sequence with its context. TCRdb's copy holds only in-frame clones and misses some; the assay was immunoSEQ multiplex PCR. Altogether 2 million to 2.5 million clones are present, 92% being singletons, with the ten largest covering about 0.36%. The sample is drawn from a study of shared clonotypes between healthy human individuals. The CDR3 totals 17 residues. Trimming left V 1 base short and J 0 bases short, with 10 bases between. Germline CDR1 SEHNR, CDR2 FQNEAQ (reference sequence). The material sequenced was naive CD4+ T cells from PBMCs. Subset defined: CD45RA+ positively selected. This receptor was taken from a man younger than 30 in good health. Some clones in this sample may be carry-over from other donors' samples. This sequence joins TRBV7-9 and TRBJ2-6, with D uncertain. The CDR3 protein is CASSLGQTSSGANVLTF. In DNA form, the CDR3 reads TGTGCCAGCAGCTTAGGCCAGACGAGCTCTGGGGCCAACGTCCTGACTTTC.